Below, one TCR beta chain is given with its context. What it recognizes is unknown. Regarding time point: week 35, safety follow-up. Every single dose of the vaccine, 300 ug of mutant IDH1 20-mer peptide, came with topical imiquimod. The source of the sample is a study of a mutant IDH1 vaccine in newly diagnosed glioma. Some clones are missing from TCRdb's copy, which holds only in-frame ones; the method was immunoSEQ multiplex PCR. The profile covers tens of thousands of clones, with approximately 80% appearing a single time and more than 9% taken by the ten largest. Findings and caveats of the study: No link was apparently found between pseudoprogression and changes in top peripheral T cell clonotypes.

The CDR3 has 17 residues. The gene calls are TRBV21-1 and TRBJ2-7; TRBD2 is the table's D call, not checked against the DNA. TRBV21-1 is a recognized pseudogene. This TCR was sampled from a man in his forties with glioma. The starting material was PBMCs, obtained from a glioma patient whose treatment included an IDH1 peptide vaccine. CDR3 nucleotides: TGTGCCAGCAGCAAAGCCTCCCCAGTAGCGGGAGGATACGAGCAGTACTTC. It specifies CASSKASPVAGGYEQYF.